What follows are 12 T cell receptor beta chains derived from one specimen sequenced in a study of blood T cell repertoires in COVID-19. Generated by immunoSEQ multiplex PCR, the TCRdb table keeps only in-frame clones and is missing some. The sample has about 120,000 clones; more than 75% are singletons. Sequenced sample: peripheral blood. These receptors originate from a human donor in a cohort sampled during active COVID-19.

The chain employs TRBV6-4 and TRBJ2-3, with a weak D call TRBD2 (6 bases). The V gene lost 4 bases and the J gene lost 0 bases, with 8 bases spanning the gap. CDR1 and CDR2 (germline): MRHNA, SNTAGT. The CDR3 has 14 residues. CDR3 bases: TGTGCCAGCAGTGCCGGGACTAGCACAGATACGCAGTATTTT. This gives the protein CASSAGTSTDTQYF.

The chain has TRBV15 and TRBJ1-4; D is possibly TRBD1 (6 bases). V was cut by 1 base and J by 6 bases, with 15 bases left in between. Germline CDR1 and CDR2: LNHNV and YYDKDF (reference sequence). This CDR3 comprises 16 residues. CDR3 bases: TGTGCCACCAGCAGAGGGCTCGGGACAAGTGATGAAAAACTGTTTTTT. It codes for CATSRGLGTSDEKLFF. Together with reference TRBV15 and TRBJ1-4, the CDR3 gives the full variable domain: DAMVIQNPRYQVTQFGKPVTLSCSQTLNHNVMYWYQQKSSQAPKLLFHYYDKDFNNEADTPDNFQSRRPNTSFCFLDIRSPGLGDTAMYLCATSRGLGTSDEKLFFGSGTQLSVL.

The rearrangement links TRBV5-1 to TRBJ2-3, with 7 bases aligning to TRBD2. The germline CDR1 and CDR2 sequences are SGHRS and YFSETQ. The V gene end was trimmed by 1 base and the J gene end by 0 bases; junction bases not matched to a gene: 8. This CDR3 has 17 residues. The CDR3 spells CASSLLLTRGSTDTQYF. CDR3 DNA: TGCGCCAGCAGCTTGCTATTGACGCGGGGGAGCACAGATACGCAGTATTTT.

The chain uses TRBV5-1 and TRBJ2-3; no definite D call. V was cut by 5 bases and J by 0 bases, with 10 bases left in between. The CDR3 runs to 14 residues. Per germline, CDR1 SGHRS and CDR2 YFSETQ. Here the CDR3 DNA reads TGCGCCAGCAGGTTGTCCCAAAGCACAGATACGCAGTATTTT. Protein sequence: CASRLSQSTDTQYF.

Details on this clone: The sample contains more than one DNA sequence encoding this CDR3. The chain combines TRBV6-1 with TRBJ2-1; TRBD2 aligns across 9 bases. The CDR3 extends over 15 amino acids. Per germline, CDR1 MNHNS and CDR2 SASEGT. Trimming removed 3 bases from V and 4 bases from J; junction bases left unmatched: 4. The CDR3 reads CASSEGLAGYNEQFF. The DNA for the CDR3 is TGTGCCAGCAGTGAGGGACTAGCAGGATACAATGAGCAGTTCTTC.

This chain links TRBV11-2 with TRBJ2-5; D perhaps matches TRBD1 (5 bases). Germline V gene data show CDR1 as SGHAT and CDR2 as FQNNGV. V shed 5 bases and J shed 3 bases, with 7 bases lying between them. CDR3 length: 12 amino acids. The CDR3 sequence is CASSGAEETQYF. CDR3 DNA sequence: TGTGCCAGCAGCGGGGCAGAAGAGACCCAGTACTTC.

The J gene is TRBJ2-2, the V gene TRBV12-3 or TRBV12-4, with 10 bases identical to TRBD1. CDR3 length: 13 amino acids. The ends lost 6 bases at V and 7 bases at J; junction bases unmatched: 2. The CDR3 DNA is TGTGCCAGCAGGAGGGACAGGGGCGGGGAGCTGTTTTTT. Its protein is CASRRDRGGELFF.

The rearrangement links TRBV27 to TRBJ2-7; a weak D match, TRBD1 (6 bases). Looked up from germline, CDR1 is MNHEY and CDR2 is SMNVEV (reference sequence). V was cut by 0 bases and J by 3 bases, with 18 bases left in between. The CDR3 sequence is 17 residues long. This chain's CDR3 is CASSLSLHRVPYYEQYF. CDR3 sequence (DNA): TGTGCCAGCAGTTTATCGCTCCACAGGGTTCCATACTACGAGCAGTACTTC.

About this clone itself: Other DNA sequences in the same sample also yield this CDR3. The rearrangement joins TRBV27 to TRBJ2-7; weak D call: TRBD2 (6 bases). This CDR3 is built from 15 residues. CDR1 is MNHEY, CDR2 SMNVEV, per germline (reference sequence). The V and J ends lost 1 base and 0 bases respectively, with 10 bases between them. DNA of the CDR3: TGTGCCAGCAGTTTATTCGGGGGTCCCTCCTACGAGCAGTACTTC. Residues: CASSLFGGPSYEQYF.

Comment on this clone: Sequence at one end of the junction differs from germline and may be a read error. The chain couples TRBV6-4 to TRBJ1-2; D uncertain. CDR1 is MRHNA and CDR2 is SNTAGT in the germline V gene. This CDR3 has 13 amino acids. CDR3 residues: CASSDSEAGGYTF. The CDR3 region has the DNA TGTGCCAGCAGCGACTCCGAGGCGGGCGGCTACACCTTC.

V gene TRBV7-2 combines with J gene TRBJ2-3, with D possibly matching TRBD1 (6 bases). Germline V gene data show CDR1 as SGHTA and CDR2 as FQGNSA. The CDR3 length is 14 residues. V lost 7 bases, J lost 2 bases, and 13 bases lay in between. Here the CDR3 DNA reads TGTGCCAGCACCCAGGGGCTTTACACAGATACGCAGTATTTT. It is translated as CASTQGLYTDTQYF. The entire variable domain, with the rest obtained from reference TRBV7-2 and TRBJ2-3, is as follows: GAGVSQSPSNKVTEKGKDVELRCDPISGHTALYWYRQSLGQGLEFLIYFQGNSAPDKSGLPSDRFSAERTGGSVSTLTIQRTQQEDSAVYLCASTQGLYTDTQYFGPGTRLTVL.

This clone was detected only once. The chain employs TRBV3-1 (or the pseudogene TRBV3-2) and TRBJ2-3; 8 positions agree with TRBD2. The CDR3 has 16 amino acids. V lost 2 bases, J lost 4 bases, and 8 bases stayed unmatched. CDR1 LGHDT and CDR2 YNNKEL come from the germline V gene (reference sequence). The CDR3 bases are TGTGCCAGCAGCCAATTCGGGACTAGGGTTCCAGATACGCAGTATTTT. Protein product: CASSQFGTRVPDTQYF.